This TCR beta chain was captured in a study of identical twins. The study's findings and limits: Among out-of-frame alpha sequences shared by twins, low generation probability occurred in excess. Cord blood beta clonotypes present at high abundance carried fewer insertions; no such pattern appeared in memory repertoires.

This CDR3 region has 13 residues. CDR1 and CDR2 from the germline V gene are SEHNR and FQNEAQ (reference sequence). The ends were cut back, 5 bases at V and 5 bases at J, with 13 bases in the middle. On this clonotype itself: Its antigen is currently unknown.

With template switching, a universal primer site was added, and the cDNA carried unique molecular identifiers. TCRdb used MiXCR to reprocess the 5' RACE reads, holding one entry per CDR3 protein. The sample shows hundreds of thousands of distinct CDR3 sequences, approximately 9% of them seen only once. The data were also submitted as part of a second study, on yellow fever vaccine responses in identical twins.

This clonotype originated in a woman under 30 in good health. The chain employs TRBV7-9 and TRBJ2-7; a possible D gene is TRBD2 (5 bases). The sequenced material came from PBMCs. CDR3 bases: TGTGCCAGCAGCGGGAGAGGTGATGACGAGCAGTACTTC. Translated: CASSGRGDDEQYF.